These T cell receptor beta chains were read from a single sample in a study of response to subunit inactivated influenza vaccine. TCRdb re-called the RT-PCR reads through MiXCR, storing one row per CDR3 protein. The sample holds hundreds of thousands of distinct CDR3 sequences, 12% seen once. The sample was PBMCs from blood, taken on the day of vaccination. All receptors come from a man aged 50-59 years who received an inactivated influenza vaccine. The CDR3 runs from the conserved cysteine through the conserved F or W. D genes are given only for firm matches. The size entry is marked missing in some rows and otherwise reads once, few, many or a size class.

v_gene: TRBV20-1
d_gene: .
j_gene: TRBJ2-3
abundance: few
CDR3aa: CSASRDSPSTDTQYF
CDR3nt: TGCAGTGCTTCGCGGGACAGCCCTAGCACAGATACGCAGTATTTT

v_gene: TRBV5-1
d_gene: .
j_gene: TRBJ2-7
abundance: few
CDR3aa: CASSLGPGTAGEQYF
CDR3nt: TGCGCCAGCAGCTTAGGACCCGGGACCGCGGGAGAGCAGTACTTC

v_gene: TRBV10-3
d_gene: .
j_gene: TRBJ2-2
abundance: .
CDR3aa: CAITPTGSGELFF
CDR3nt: TGTGCCATCACCCCTACAGGGTCCGGGGAGCTGTTTTTT

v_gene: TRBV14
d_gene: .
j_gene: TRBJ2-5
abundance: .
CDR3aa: CASSRSRGRGETQYF
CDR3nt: TGTGCCAGCAGCAGAAGCAGGGGCAGGGGAGAGACCCAGTACTTC

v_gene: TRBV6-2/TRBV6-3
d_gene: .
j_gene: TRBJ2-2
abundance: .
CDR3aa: CASSPQGITGELFF
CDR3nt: TGTGCCAGCAGCCCCCAGGGCATCACCGGGGAGCTGTTTTTT

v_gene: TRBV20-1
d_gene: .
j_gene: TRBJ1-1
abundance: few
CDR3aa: CSARDKANTEAFF
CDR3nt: TGCAGTGCTAGAGATAAGGCGAACACTGAAGCTTTCTTT

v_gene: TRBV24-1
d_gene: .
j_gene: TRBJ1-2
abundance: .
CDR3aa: CATSDSSQAAGYGYTF
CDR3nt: TGTGCCACCAGTGATTCCTCACAGGCCGCGGGCTATGGCTACACCTTC

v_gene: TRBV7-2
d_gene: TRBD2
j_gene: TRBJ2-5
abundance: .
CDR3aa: CASSLGRLAGLQTQYF
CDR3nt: TGTGCCAGCAGCTTAGGTCGCCTAGCGGGGTTGCAGACCCAGTACTTC

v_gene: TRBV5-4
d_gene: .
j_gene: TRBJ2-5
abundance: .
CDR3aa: CASSGLQETQYF
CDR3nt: TGTGCCAGCAGCGGCCTCCAAGAGACCCAGTACTTC

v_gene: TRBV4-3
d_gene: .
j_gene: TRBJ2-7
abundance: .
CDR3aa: CASSRGTAGGYEQYF
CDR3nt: TGCGCCAGCAGCCGCGGGACAGCCGGCGGGTACGAGCAGTACTTC

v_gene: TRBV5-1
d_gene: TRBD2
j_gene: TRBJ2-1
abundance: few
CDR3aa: CASSLPGTSVNNEQFF
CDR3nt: TGCGCCAGCAGCTTGCCCGGGACTAGCGTCAACAATGAGCAGTTCTTC

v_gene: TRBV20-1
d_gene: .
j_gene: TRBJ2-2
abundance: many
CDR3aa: CSARVGVGTGELFF
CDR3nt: TGCAGTGCTAGAGTCGGGGTGGGCACCGGGGAGCTGTTTTTT

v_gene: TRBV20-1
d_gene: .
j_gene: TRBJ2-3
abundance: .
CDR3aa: CSAARGASTDTQYF
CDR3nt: TGCAGTGCTGCCCGCGGAGCTAGCACAGATACGCAGTATTTT

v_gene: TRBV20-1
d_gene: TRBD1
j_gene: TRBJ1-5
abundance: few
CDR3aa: CSAIRGDQPQHF
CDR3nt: TGCAGTGCTATCAGGGGGGATCAGCCCCAGCATTTT

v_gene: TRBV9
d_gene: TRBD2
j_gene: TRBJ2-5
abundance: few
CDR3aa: CASSPGGGTRETQYF
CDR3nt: TGTGCCAGCAGCCCCGGCGGGGGAACCCGGGAGACCCAGTACTTC

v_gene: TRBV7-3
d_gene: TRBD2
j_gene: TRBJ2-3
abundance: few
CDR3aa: CASSLKGPNPAGGSTDTQYF
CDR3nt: TGTGCCAGCAGCTTAAAGGGTCCGAATCCGGCGGGAGGTAGCACAGATACGCAGTATTTT

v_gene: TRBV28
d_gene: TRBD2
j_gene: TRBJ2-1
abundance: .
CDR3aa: CASSVIAGRRDEQFF
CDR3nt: TGTGCCAGCAGTGTCATAGCGGGAAGGAGGGATGAGCAGTTCTTC

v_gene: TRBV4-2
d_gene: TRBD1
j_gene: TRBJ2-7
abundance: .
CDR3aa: CASSLSVPTGTGSYEQYF
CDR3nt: TGTGCCAGCAGCCTATCCGTTCCTACCGGGACAGGCTCCTACGAGCAGTACTTC

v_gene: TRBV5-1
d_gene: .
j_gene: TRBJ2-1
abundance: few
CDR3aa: CASSLAGQDNEQFF
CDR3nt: TGCGCCAGCAGCTTGGCCGGGCAGGACAATGAGCAGTTCTTC

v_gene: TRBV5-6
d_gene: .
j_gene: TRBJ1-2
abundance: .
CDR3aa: CASRWRERSGYSF
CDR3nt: TGTGCCAGCAGATGGCGAGAGAGGAGCGGCTACTCCTTC

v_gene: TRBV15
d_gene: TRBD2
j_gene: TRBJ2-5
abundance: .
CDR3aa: CATSTLAGGTRETQYF
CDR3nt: TGTGCCACCAGCACACTAGCGGGGGGCACCCGGGAGACCCAGTACTTC

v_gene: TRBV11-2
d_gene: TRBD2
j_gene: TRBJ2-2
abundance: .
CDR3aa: CASSLVASGRAGELFF
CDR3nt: TGTGCCAGCAGCTTAGTGGCTAGCGGGAGAGCCGGGGAGCTGTTTTTT

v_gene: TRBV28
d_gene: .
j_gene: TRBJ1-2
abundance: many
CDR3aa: CASSSPTLNWGYGYTF
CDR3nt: TGTGCCAGCAGTTCCCCGACACTGAACTGGGGCTATGGCTACACCTTC

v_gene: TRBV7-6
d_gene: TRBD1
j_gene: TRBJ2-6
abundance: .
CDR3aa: CASRRGTGSFAGANVLTF
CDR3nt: TGTGCCAGCAGACGAGGGACAGGGAGTTTTGCTGGGGCCAACGTCCTGACTTTC

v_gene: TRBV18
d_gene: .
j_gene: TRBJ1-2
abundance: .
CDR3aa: CASSLGADYGYTF
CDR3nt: TGTGCCAGCTCCCTCGGGGCAGACTATGGCTACACCTTC

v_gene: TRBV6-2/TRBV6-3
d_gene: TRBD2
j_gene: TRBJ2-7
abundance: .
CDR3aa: CASSYSPSGSSYEQYF
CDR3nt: TGTGCCAGCAGTTACAGCCCTAGCGGGAGCTCCTACGAGCAGTACTTC

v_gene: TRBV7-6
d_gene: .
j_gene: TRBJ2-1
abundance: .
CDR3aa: CASSLDTNNEQFF
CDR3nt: TGTGCCAGCAGCTTGGACACGAACAATGAGCAGTTCTTC

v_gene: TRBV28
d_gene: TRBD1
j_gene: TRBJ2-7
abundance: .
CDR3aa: CASISQGFSYEQYF
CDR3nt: TGTGCCAGCATCTCACAGGGGTTTAGCTACGAGCAGTACTTC

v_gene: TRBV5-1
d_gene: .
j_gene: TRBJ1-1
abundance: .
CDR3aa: CASSDQHVNTEAFF
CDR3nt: TGCGCCAGCAGCGATCAACACGTGAACACTGAAGCTTTCTTT

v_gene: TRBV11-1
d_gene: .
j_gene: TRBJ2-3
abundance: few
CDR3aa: CASRSCYGGHTQYF
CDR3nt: TGTGCCAGCAGGTCCTGTTATGGGGGCCATACGCAGTATTTT

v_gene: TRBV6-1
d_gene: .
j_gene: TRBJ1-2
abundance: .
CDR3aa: CASSEVTALSGGYTF
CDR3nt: TGTGCCAGCAGTGAAGTGACAGCTCTATCTGGTGGCTACACCTTC

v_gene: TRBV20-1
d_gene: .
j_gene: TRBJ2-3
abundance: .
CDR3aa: CSAMSSRGPDTQYF
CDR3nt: TGCAGTGCTATGTCTAGCAGAGGCCCAGATACGCAGTATTTT

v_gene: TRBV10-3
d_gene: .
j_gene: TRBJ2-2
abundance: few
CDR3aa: CAVRGAAGERTGELFF
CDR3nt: TGTGCCGTCCGTGGGGCCGCCGGGGAGAGGACCGGGGAGCTGTTTTTT

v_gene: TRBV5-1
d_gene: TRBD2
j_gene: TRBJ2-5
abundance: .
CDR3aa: CASSLSPGLAVETQYF
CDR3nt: TGCGCCAGCAGCTTGTCCCCGGGACTAGCCGTGGAGACCCAGTACTTC

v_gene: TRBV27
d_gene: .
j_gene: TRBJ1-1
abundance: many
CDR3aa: CASSLTLDRNEAFF
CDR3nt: TGTGCCAGCAGTCTGACCCTTGACAGAAATGAAGCTTTCTTT

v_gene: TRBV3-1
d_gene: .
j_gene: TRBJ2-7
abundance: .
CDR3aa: CASSQRRDKEVQYF
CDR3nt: TGTGCCAGCAGCCAACGACGGGACAAGGAAGTTCAGTACTTC

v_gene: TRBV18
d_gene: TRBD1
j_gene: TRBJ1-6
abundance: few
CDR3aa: CASSRQQGNSPLHF
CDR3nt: TGTGCCAGCTCACGACAACAGGGGAATTCACCCCTCCACTTT

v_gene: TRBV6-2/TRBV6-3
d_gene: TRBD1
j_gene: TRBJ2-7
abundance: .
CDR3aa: CASRFGSGTGTHEQYF
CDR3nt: TGTGCCAGCAGATTCGGTTCCGGGACAGGGACCCACGAGCAGTACTTC

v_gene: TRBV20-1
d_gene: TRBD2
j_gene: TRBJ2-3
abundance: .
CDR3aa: CSASSLTSGRTDTQYF
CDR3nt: TGCAGTGCTAGTAGCTTGACTAGCGGGAGGACAGATACGCAGTATTTT

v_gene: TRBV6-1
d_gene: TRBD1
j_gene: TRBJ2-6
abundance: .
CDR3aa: CASRPGQGAEGANVLTF
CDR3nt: TGTGCCAGCCGTCCGGGACAGGGGGCGGAAGGGGCCAACGTCCTGACTTTC

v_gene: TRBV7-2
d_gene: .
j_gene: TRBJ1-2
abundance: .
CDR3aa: CASIPGPGGNYGYTF
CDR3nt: TGTGCCAGCATCCCCGGCCCCGGGGGAAACTATGGCTACACCTTC

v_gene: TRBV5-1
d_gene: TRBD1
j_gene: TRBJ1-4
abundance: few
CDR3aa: CASSPGQGFELFF
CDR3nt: TGCGCCAGCAGCCCGGGACAGGGTTTCGAACTGTTTTTT

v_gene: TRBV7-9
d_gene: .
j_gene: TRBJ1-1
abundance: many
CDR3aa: CASSLRAGGWMNTEAFF
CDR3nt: TGTGCCAGCAGCCTTAGGGCGGGGGGGTGGATGAACACTGAAGCTTTCTTT

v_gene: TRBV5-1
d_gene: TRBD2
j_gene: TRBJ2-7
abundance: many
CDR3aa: CASSLESGAAYEQYF
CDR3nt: TGCGCCAGCAGCTTGGAGAGCGGGGCCGCGTACGAGCAGTACTTC

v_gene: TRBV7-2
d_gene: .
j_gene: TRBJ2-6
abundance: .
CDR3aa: CASSPGVPGANVLTF
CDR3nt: TGTGCCAGCAGCCCAGGGGTCCCTGGGGCCAACGTCCTGACTTTC

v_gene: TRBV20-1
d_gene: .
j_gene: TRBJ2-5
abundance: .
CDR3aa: CSAEGQQETQYF
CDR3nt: TGCAGTGCGGAGGGACAGCAAGAGACCCAGTACTTC

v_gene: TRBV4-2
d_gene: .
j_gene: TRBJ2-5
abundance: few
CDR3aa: CASSQDRTGTLWRANEETQYF
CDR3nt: TGTGCCAGCAGCCAAGATAGGACCGGAACATTGTGGCGGGCAAACGAAGAGACCCAGTACTTC

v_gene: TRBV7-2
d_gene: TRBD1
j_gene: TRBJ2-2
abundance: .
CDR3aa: CASSLNRDRATGELFF
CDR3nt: TGTGCCAGCAGCTTAAACAGGGACAGGGCCACCGGGGAGCTGTTTTTT

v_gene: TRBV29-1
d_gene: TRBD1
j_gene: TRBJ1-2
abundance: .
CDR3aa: CSVEYRGDRGRRAIGYTF
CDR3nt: TGCAGCGTTGAATATCGGGGTGACAGGGGAAGACGGGCTATTGGCTACACCTTC

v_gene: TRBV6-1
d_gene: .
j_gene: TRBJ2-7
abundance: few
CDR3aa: CASSGRVFSYEQYF
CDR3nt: TGTGCCAGCAGTGGACGGGTTTTCTCCTACGAGCAGTACTTC

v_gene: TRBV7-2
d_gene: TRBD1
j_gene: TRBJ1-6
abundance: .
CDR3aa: CASRLDRDNSPLHF
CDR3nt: TGTGCCAGCAGACTTGACAGGGATAATTCACCCCTCCACTTT